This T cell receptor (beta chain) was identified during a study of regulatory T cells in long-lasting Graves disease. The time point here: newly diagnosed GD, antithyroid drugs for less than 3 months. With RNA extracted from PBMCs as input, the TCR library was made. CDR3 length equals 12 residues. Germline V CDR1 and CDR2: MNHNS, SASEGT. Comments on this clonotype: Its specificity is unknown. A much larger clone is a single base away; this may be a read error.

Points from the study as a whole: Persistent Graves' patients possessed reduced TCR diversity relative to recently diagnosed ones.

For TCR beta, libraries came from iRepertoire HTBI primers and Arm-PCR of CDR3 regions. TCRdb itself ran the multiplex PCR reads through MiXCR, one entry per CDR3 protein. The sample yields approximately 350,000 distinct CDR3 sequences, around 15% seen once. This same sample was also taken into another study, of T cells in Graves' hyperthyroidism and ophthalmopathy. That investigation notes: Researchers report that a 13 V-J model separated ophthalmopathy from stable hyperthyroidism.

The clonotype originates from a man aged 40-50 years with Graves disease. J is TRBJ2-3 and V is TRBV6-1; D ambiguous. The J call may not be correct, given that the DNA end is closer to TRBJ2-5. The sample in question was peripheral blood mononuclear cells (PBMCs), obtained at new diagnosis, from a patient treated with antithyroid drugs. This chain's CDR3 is CASSRGMETQYF. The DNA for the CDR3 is TGTGCCAGCAGTCGCGGAATGGAGACCCAGTACTTC.